This is a list of T cell receptor beta chains from one sample in a study of blood T cell repertoires in COVID-19. Sequenced by immunoSEQ multiplex PCR; TCRdb stores in-frame clones only, minus some. The table lists approximately 58,000 clones, about nine tenths of them singletons. Sequencing used peripheral blood. Receptors originate from a woman aged 80 or older with active COVID-19. Both conserved end residues are part of each CDR3. D genes are given only for firm matches. Clone size appears in some rows only: once, few, many, or a class for an expanded clone.

>.|TRBJ2-1|TRBV6-6|TRBD1
TGTGCCACTCGGGACAGGGGGAATGAGCAGTTCTTC
CATRDRGNEQFF
>once|TRBJ1-3|TRBV18|.
TGTGCCAGCTCACGTAGCCGGGACTCCGATCACACCATATATTTT
CASSRSRDSDHTIYF
>.|TRBJ2-3|TRBV19|.
TGTGCCAGTAGTATAGTGCGGGAAACGCAGTATTTT
CASSIVRETQYF
>once|TRBJ1-4|TRBV10-3|TRBD1
TGTGCCATCAGCTCCCCCCCGGGACAGGGAAAAGGGACGGCTGAAAAACTGTTTTTT
CAISSPPGQGKGTAEKLFF
>.|TRBJ1-1|TRBV19|TRBD1
TGTGCCAGTAGGGAAACCGGACAGGGTATCACTGAAGCTTTCTTT
CASRETGQGITEAFF
>.|TRBJ2-7|TRBV7-2|TRBD2
TGTGCCAGCAGCCGGACAACTAGCGGCGGCGAGCAGTACTTC
CASSRTTSGGEQYF
>.|TRBJ1-2|TRBV7-2|.
TGTGCCAGCACCCTCCGGGTCCAGGGGAACTATGGCTACACCTTC
CASTLRVQGNYGYTF
>.|TRBJ1-4|TRBV18|.
TGTGCCAGCTCACGAGGCCTGGATGAAAAACTGTTTTTT
CASSRGLDEKLFF
>.|TRBJ1-1|TRBV6-4|TRBD1
TGTGCCAGCAGCAGAGACAGGGAGAACACTGAAGCTTTCTTT
CASSRDRENTEAFF
>.|TRBJ1-1|TRBV4-1|.
TGCGCCAGCAGCCCCTCGGCGGGCAGGAACACTGAAGCTTTCTTT
CASSPSAGRNTEAFF
>.|TRBJ2-1|TRBV4-1|TRBD2
TGCGCCAGCAGCCAAGTGAGGGCTAGCGGGAACTACAATGAGCAGTTCTTC
CASSQVRASGNYNEQFF
>.|TRBJ2-5|TRBV30|TRBD1
TGTGCCTGGAGGAGGACAGGGGGCCAAGAGACCCAGTACTTC
CAWRRTGGQETQYF
>.|TRBJ2-7|TRBV6-5|TRBD2
TGTGCCAGCAGTTACTCGAAGGGGACTAAAGGCCACGAGCAGTACTTC
CASSYSKGTKGHEQYF
>.|TRBJ2-3|TRBV28|TRBD2
TGTGCCAGCTCGGGCGGGGGACCCACAGATACGCAGTATTTT
CASSGGGPTDTQYF
>.|TRBJ2-5|TRBV15|.
TGTGCCACCAGCAGATTCCGGGATTGGGAGACCCAGTACTTC
CATSRFRDWETQYF
>.|TRBJ1-5|TRBV2|.
TGTGCCAGCAGTGAGTGGGGGCGAAGCAATCAGCCCCAGCATTTT
CASSEWGRSNQPQHF
>.|TRBJ2-5|TRBV6-5|TRBD1
TGTGCCAGCAGTACCCTGGACAGGCAAGAGACCCAGTACTTC
CASSTLDRQETQYF
>.|TRBJ2-3|TRBV2|TRBD1
TGTGCCAGCAGTGTAGACAGGGTTTTTACAGATACGCAGTATTTT
CASSVDRVFTDTQYF
>.|TRBJ2-7|TRBV10-1|TRBD2
TGCGCCAGCAGTGCTCAGCGGGAGCCAAGCTACGAGCAGTACTTC
CASSAQREPSYEQYF
>.|TRBJ2-5|TRBV28|.
TGTGCCAGCAGCTTCGGGGGGCGTGAAGAGACCCAGTACTTC
CASSFGGREETQYF
>.|TRBJ2-1|TRBV29-1|.
TGCAGCGTGGCAACAACTAGTTCTGAGCAGTTCTTC
CSVATTSSEQFF
>.|TRBJ2-1|TRBV5-4|.
TGTGCCAGCAGCTTGGGGACAGTTACCTACAATGAGCAGTTCTTC
CASSLGTVTYNEQFF
>once|TRBJ2-2|TRBV6-6|.
TGTGCCAGCACTCGAAAGATGTCCCGGGACTGGAACACCGGGGAGCTGTTTTTT
CASTRKMSRDWNTGELFF
>.|TRBJ1-2|TRBV4-1|.
TGCGCCAGCAGCCAAGATAGTAACTGGCAGGGAAGTGGCTACACCTTC
CASSQDSNWQGSGYTF
>.|TRBJ1-4|TRBV10-1|TRBD1
TGCGCCAGCAGTGAGTCTCGAGGACAGGGGGCGCCCCATGAAAAACTGTTTTTT
CASSESRGQGAPHEKLFF
>.|TRBJ2-1|TRBV6-6|.
TGTGCCAGCAACGGGTTAGGGGCGTACAATGAGCAGTTCTTC
CASNGLGAYNEQFF
>.|TRBJ1-2|TRBV5-6|.
TGTGCCAGCAGGGAACACCTCAGGGTGTTAGGCTACACCTTC
CASREHLRVLGYTF
>.|TRBJ2-2|TRBV7-6|.
TGTGCCAGCAGCCCCTATACAGGGACGGACACCGGGGAGCTGTTTTTT
CASSPYTGTDTGELFF
>.|TRBJ2-1|TRBV24-1|.
TGTGCCACCAGCCTTAGCAGCAATGAGCAGTTCTTC
CATSLSSNEQFF
>once|TRBJ2-3|TRBV2|.
TGTGCCAGCAGTGAAAATGCAGGCTCGGATACGCAGTATTTT
CASSENAGSDTQYF
>.|TRBJ2-3|TRBV11-3|TRBD1
TGTGCCAGCAGCCTCGGGACAGGGCCGGATACGCAGTATTTT
CASSLGTGPDTQYF
>.|TRBJ2-6|TRBV28|.
TGTGCCAGCATCCGGGGGGCGGGAGGGGCCAACGTCCTGACTTTC
CASIRGAGGANVLTF
>.|TRBJ2-3|TRBV30|TRBD2
TGTGCCTGGAGTGTACTGGCGGGAGTAACTCATACGCAGTATTTT
CAWSVLAGVTHTQYF
>.|TRBJ2-2|TRBV7-2|.
TGTGCCAGCAGCTTATCCTGGAACACCGGGGAGCTGTTTTTT
CASSLSWNTGELFF
>.|TRBJ1-5|TRBV6-4|.
TGTGCCAGCAGTGAAGCTGGGGGCTCTCAGCCCCAGCATTTT
CASSEAGGSQPQHF
>.|TRBJ2-1|TRBV3-1/TRBV3-2|TRBD2
TGTGCCAGCAGCCAAGTCCAAGCGGGAGGGTTCTACAATGAGCAGTTCTTC
CASSQVQAGGFYNEQFF
>.|TRBJ1-4|TRBV6-5|.
TGTGCCAGCAGCCACAGGTGGGAAAAACTGTTTTTT
CASSHRWEKLFF
>.|TRBJ2-3|TRBV5-6|.
TGTGCCAGCAGCTCCCTCCCGGCCAGAGGAAGCACAGATACGCAGTATTTT
CASSSLPARGSTDTQYF
>.|TRBJ1-2|TRBV9|TRBD1
TGTGCCAGCAGCCCGTGGACGGGACAGGGGGCGTCTGGCTACACCTTC
CASSPWTGQGASGYTF
>.|TRBJ1-1|TRBV5-4|TRBD1
TGTGCCAGCAGCTTGGCACAGGGGCTTAACACTGAAGCTTTCTTT
CASSLAQGLNTEAFF
>.|TRBJ2-7|TRBV27|TRBD2
TGTGCCAGCAGTCTCGGACTAGCGGGAGGCGGCGAGCAGTACTTC
CASSLGLAGGGEQYF
>.|TRBJ2-5|TRBV28|TRBD2
TGTGCCAGCAGTTTATGGGTCGGGGGGGCCGGAGAGACCCAGTACTTC
CASSLWVGGAGETQYF
>.|TRBJ2-5|TRBV5-4|TRBD1
TGTGCCAGCAGCTTGGAATGGGGACAGGGCCAGACCCAGTACTTC
CASSLEWGQGQTQYF
>.|TRBJ1-1|TRBV5-1|.
TGCGCCAGCAGCTTGAATTCCGGGGGGACTGAAGCTTTCTTT
CASSLNSGGTEAFF
>.|TRBJ1-5|TRBV15|.
TGTGCCACCAGTGGGCCAAAGGCCCAGCCCCAGCATTTT
CATSGPKAQPQHF
>.|TRBJ1-2|TRBV3-1/TRBV3-2|.
TGTGCCAGCAGCCAAGACCCCGGACAGTTCTATGGCTACACCTTC
CASSQDPGQFYGYTF
>.|TRBJ2-2|TRBV4-2|.
TGTGCCAGCAGCCAAGAGAGGGCGGGGGCCAACACCGGGGAGCTGTTTTTT
CASSQERAGANTGELFF
>.|TRBJ2-1|TRBV6-5|.
TGTGCCAGCTGGCTCACGAAAAACAATGAGCAGTTCTTC
CASWLTKNNEQFF
>.|TRBJ2-1|TRBV11-3|TRBD2
TGTGCCAGCAGCGGCTTCCCCCCGGGGGGCAATGAGCAGTTCTTC
CASSGFPPGGNEQFF
>.|TRBJ2-2|TRBV5-4|TRBD2
TGTGCCAGCAGCTTGGATTTAGCGGGATCCACCGGGGAGCTGTTTTTT
CASSLDLAGSTGELFF
>.|TRBJ1-2|TRBV5-3|TRBD1
TGTGCCAGAAGCTCTCTGACAGGGTCAGTCTATGGCTACACCTTC
CARSSLTGSVYGYTF
>.|TRBJ2-5|TRBV28|TRBD2
TGTGCCAGCAGTTTGGTGGTCACTAGCGATCAAGAGACCCAGTACTTC
CASSLVVTSDQETQYF
>.|TRBJ2-1|TRBV19|TRBD2
TGTGCCAGTAGTATAGATCTAACTAGCGGGTTTTCCTCCTACAATGAGCAGTTCTTC
CASSIDLTSGFSSYNEQFF
>.|TRBJ1-1|TRBV7-9|TRBD1
TGTGCCAGCAGGGACCGGGACAGGGGTGAAGCTTTCTTT
CASRDRDRGEAFF
>.|TRBJ2-2|TRBV2|.
TGTGCCAGCAGTGTGGCACAATCGAACACCGGGGAGCTGTTTTTT
CASSVAQSNTGELFF
>.|TRBJ2-2|TRBV6-1|.
TGTGCCAGCAGTGAAGCACCCCGGCGGATCGGGGAGCTGTTTTTT
CASSEAPRRIGELFF
>.|TRBJ2-3|TRBV5-1|.
TGCGCCAGCAGCGCCCTAGCTAGCACAGATACGCAGTATTTT
CASSALASTDTQYF
>once|TRBJ2-1|TRBV5-1|.
TGCGCCAGCAGCTTTGATCAGGGGAATGAGCAGTTCTTC
CASSFDQGNEQFF
>.|TRBJ2-1|TRBV30|.
TGTGCCTGGAGTGCTAGGAGATTAGGAAATGAGCAGTTCTTC
CAWSARRLGNEQFF